This T cell receptor (beta chain) was retrieved from a study of CD8 T cells in Susac syndrome. cDNA came from about 0.46 to 1 ug RNA primed by random hexamers. Coverage of TCR beta CDR3 amplification by immunoSEQ multiplex PCR extended to 54 Vbeta and 13 Jbeta. MiXCR was run by TCRdb on the immunoSEQ multiplex PCR reads, yielding one entry per CDR3 protein. The table has 60,000 to 75,000 distinct CDR3 sequences, 95% seen once; the top ten hold roughly 0.22%. Germline-derived CDR1 and CDR2 are SGHDN and FVKESK. Unmatched junction bases numbered 6, after V lost 4 bases and J lost 5 bases. The CDR3 has 14 amino acids. Sequencing of TCR beta was undertaken in CD8+ and CD4+ T cells derived from blood. It was healthy donors who served as the controls, matched for age and sex.

Source material: CD8+ T cells from PBMCs. This TCR came from a human donor in good health. The chain has TRBV14 and TRBJ1-2, with TRBD1 matching over 8 bases. CDR3 loop: CASSPGQGVYGYTF. CDR3 coding DNA: TGTGCCAGCAGCCCAGGACAGGGTGTATATGGCTACACCTTC. The entire variable domain, with the rest obtained from reference TRBV14 and TRBJ1-2, is as follows: EAGVTQFPSHSVIEKGQTVTLRCDPISGHDNLYWYRRVMGKEIKFLLHFVKESKQDESGMPNNRFLAERTGGTYSTLKVQPAELEDSGVYFCASSPGQGVYGYTFGSGTRLTVV.